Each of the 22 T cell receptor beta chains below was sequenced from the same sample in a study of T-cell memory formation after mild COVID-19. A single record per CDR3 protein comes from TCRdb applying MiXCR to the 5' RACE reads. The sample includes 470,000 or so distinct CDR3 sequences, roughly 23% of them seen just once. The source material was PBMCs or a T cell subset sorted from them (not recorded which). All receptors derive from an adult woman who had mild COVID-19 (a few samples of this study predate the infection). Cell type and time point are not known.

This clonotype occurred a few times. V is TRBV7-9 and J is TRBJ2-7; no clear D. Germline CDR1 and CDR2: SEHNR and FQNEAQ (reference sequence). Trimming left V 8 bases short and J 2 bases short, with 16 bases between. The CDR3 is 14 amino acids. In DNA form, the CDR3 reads TGTGCCAGCCGACCTGTTGGGCACCCCTACGAGCAGTACTTC. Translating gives CASRPVGHPYEQYF.

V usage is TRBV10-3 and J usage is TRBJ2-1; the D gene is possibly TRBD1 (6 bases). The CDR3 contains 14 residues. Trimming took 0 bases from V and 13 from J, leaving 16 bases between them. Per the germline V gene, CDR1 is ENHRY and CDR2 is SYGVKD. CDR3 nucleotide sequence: TGTGCCATCAGTGAGTCGATTCTCAGGGGTGATCAGTTCTTC. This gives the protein CAISESILRGDQFF.

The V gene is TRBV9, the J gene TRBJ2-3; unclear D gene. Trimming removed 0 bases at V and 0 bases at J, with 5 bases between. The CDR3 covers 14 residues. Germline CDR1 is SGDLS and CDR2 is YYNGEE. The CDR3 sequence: CASSVAASTDTQYF. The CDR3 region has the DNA TGTGCCAGCAGCGTAGCTGCTAGCACAGATACGCAGTATTTT.

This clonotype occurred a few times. In nucleotides, the CDR3 is TGCAGTGCTTGGGGAGGAATAAACATTCAGTACTTC. Amino acids: CSAWGGINIQYF. The chain has TRBV20-1 and TRBJ2-4; tentative D call: TRBD2 (6 bases). Germline CDR1 reads DFQATT; CDR2 reads SNEGSKA (reference sequence). CDR3 length: 12 residues. V gave up 5 bases and J gave up 6 bases, with 11 bases separating them.

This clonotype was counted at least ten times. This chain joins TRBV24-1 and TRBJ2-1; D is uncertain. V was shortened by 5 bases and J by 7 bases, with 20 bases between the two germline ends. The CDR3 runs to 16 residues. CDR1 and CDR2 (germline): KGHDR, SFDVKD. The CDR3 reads CATSVNRASRKNEQFF. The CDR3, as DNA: TGTGCCACCAGTGTTAACCGGGCTTCAAGAAAGAATGAGCAGTTCTTC.

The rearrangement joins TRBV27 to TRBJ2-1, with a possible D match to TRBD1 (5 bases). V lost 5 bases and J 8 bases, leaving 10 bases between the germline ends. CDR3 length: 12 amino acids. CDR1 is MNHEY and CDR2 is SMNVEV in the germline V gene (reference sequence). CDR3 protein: CASSRGPHEQFF. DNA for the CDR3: TGTGCCAGCAGTAGGGGTCCCCATGAGCAGTTCTTC.

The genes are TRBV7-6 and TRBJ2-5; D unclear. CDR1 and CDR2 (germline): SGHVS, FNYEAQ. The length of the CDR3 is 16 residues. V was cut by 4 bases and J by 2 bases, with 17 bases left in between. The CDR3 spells CASSYTPVGSQETQYF. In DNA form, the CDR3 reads TGTGCCAGCAGCTATACCCCAGTGGGCAGTCAAGAGACCCAGTACTTC.

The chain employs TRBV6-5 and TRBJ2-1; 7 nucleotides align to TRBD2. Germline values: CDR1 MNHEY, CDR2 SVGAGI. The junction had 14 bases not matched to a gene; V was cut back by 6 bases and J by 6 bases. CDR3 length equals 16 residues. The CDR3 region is CASSPQAGDPPNEQFF. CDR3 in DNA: TGTGCCAGCAGCCCCCAGGCGGGGGACCCACCCAATGAGCAGTTCTTC.

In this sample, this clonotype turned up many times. DNA for the CDR3: TGCGCCAGCAGCTTGGAACTAGCGGGAGGTTCCAATGAGCAGTTCTTC. It yields the protein CASSLELAGGSNEQFF. The genes are TRBV5-1 and TRBJ2-1; 12 positions agree with TRBD2. Germline trimming cut 0 bases from V and 6 bases from J; bases unmatched to any gene: 4. CDR1 is SGHRS, CDR2 YFSETQ, per germline. CDR3 size: 16 residues. Full variable domain (outside the CDR3, taken from reference TRBV5-1 and TRBJ2-1): KAGVTQTPRYLIKTRGQQVTLSCSPISGHRSVSWYQQTPGQGLQFLFEYFSETQRNKGNFPGRFSGRQFSNSRSEMNVSTLELGDSALYLCASSLELAGGSNEQFFGPGTRLTVL.

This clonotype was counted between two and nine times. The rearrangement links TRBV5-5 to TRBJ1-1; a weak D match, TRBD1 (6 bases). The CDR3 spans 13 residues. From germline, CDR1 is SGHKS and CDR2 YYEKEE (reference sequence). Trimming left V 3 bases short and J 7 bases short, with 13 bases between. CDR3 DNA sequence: TGTGCCAGCAGCTGGGGGACATTGGGTGAAGCTTTCTTT. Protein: CASSWGTLGEAFF.

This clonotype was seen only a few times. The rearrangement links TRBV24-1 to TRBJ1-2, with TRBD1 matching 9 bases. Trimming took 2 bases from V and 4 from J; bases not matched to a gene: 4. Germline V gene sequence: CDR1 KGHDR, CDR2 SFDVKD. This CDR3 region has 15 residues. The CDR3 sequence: CATSDSGTGRYGYTF. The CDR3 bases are TGTGCCACCAGTGATTCGGGGACAGGGCGCTATGGCTACACCTTC.

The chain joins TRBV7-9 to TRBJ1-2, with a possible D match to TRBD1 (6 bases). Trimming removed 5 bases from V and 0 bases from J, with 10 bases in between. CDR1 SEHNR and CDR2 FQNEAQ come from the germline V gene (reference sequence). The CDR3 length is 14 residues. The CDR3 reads CASSIDRSNYGYTF. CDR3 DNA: TGTGCCAGCAGCATCGACAGGTCTAACTATGGCTACACCTTC.

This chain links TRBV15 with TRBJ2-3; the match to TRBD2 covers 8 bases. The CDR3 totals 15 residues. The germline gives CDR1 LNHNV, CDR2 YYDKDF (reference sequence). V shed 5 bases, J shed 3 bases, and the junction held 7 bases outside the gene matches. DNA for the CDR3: TGTGCCACCAGCCCGGGGGGGGTGTGGACAGATACGCAGTATTTT. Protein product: CATSPGGVWTDTQYF.

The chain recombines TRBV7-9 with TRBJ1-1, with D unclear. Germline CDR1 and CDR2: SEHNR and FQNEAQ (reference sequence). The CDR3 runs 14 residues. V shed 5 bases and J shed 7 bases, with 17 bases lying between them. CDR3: CASSPARRYGEAFF. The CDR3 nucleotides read TGTGCCAGCAGCCCTGCCAGGCGGTACGGTGAAGCTTTCTTT.

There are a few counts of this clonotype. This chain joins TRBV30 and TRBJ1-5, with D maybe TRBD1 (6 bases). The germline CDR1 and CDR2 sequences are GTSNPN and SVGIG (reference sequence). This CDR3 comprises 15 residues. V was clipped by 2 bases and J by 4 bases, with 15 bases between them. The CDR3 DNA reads TGTGCCTGGAGTATAACCGGGACAACGAATCAGCCCCAGCATTTT. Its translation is CAWSITGTTNQPQHF. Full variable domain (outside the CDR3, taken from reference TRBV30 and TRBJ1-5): SQTIHQWPATLVQPVGSPLSLECTVEGTSNPNLYWYRQAAGRGLQLLFYSVGIGQISSEVPQNLSASRPQDRQFILSSKKLLLSDSGFYLCAWSITGTTNQPQHFGDGTRLSIL.

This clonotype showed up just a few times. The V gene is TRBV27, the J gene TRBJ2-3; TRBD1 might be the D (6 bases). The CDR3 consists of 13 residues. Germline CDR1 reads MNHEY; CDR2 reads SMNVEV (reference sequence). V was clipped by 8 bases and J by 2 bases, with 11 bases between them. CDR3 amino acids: CASRDTNTDTQYF. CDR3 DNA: TGTGCCAGCCGGGACACAAACACAGATACGCAGTATTTT.

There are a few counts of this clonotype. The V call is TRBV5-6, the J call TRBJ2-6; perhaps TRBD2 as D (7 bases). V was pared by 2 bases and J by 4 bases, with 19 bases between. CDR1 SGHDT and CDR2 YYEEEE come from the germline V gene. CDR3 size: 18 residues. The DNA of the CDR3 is TGTGCCAGCAGCTTCCTAGAACAGGGTAGCGGGGGGGCCAACGTCCTGACTTTC. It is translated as CASSFLEQGSGGANVLTF.

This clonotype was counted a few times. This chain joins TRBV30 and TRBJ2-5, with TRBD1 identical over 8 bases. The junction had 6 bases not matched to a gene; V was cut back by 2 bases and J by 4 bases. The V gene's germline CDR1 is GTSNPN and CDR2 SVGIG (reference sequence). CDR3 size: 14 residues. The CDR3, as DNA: TGTGCCTGGAGTAGATGGGGACAGGTAGAGACCCAGTACTTC. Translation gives CAWSRWGQVETQYF.

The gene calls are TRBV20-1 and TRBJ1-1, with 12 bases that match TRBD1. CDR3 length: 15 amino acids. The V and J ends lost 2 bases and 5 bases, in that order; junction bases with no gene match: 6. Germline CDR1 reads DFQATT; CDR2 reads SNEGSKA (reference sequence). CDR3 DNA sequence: TGCAGTGCTAGACCGGGACAGGGGGCCGGAACTGAAGCTTTCTTT. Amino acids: CSARPGQGAGTEAFF.

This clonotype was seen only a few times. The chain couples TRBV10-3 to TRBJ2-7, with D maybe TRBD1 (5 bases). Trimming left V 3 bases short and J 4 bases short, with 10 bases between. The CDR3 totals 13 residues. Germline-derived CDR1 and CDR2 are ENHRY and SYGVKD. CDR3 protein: CAISDGQGYEQYF. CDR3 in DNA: TGTGCCATCAGTGATGGGCAGGGTTACGAGCAGTACTTC.

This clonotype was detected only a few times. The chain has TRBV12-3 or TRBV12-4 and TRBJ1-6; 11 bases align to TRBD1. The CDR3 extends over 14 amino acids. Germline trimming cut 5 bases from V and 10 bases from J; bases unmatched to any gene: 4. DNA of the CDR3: TGTGCCAGCAGTCCCGGGACAGGGGGATCACCCCTCCACTTT. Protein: CASSPGTGGSPLHF.

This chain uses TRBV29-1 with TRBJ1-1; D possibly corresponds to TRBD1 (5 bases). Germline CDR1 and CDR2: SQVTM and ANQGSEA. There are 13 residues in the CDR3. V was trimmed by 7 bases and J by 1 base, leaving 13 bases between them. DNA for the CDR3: TGCAGCGCCGGACATGGACCGAACACTGAAGCTTTCTTT. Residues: CSAGHGPNTEAFF.